This TCR beta chain was identified in a study of blood T cell repertoires in COVID-19. Across the study: The cDNA or gDNA used as material had been derived from T cells, B-cell-depleted T cells, or PBMCs.

Original analysis: Reference gene primer amplification in the assay estimated nucleated cell counts. Repertoires were generated with immunoSEQ multiplex PCR, while TCRdb's copy carries only in-frame clones and drops some. Clone size and the V and J calls come from that table; the DNA yielded D and trimming. The sample records some 220,000 clones, nearly 95% being singletons. Trimming took off 6 bases at V and 8 bases at J, with 16 bases between the two ends. Germline V gene data show CDR1 as MNHEY and CDR2 as SVGAGI. This CDR3 has 14 residues. While infection was still active, Seattle patients were enrolled and then followed longitudinally.

Material: peripheral blood. The chain links TRBV6-5 to TRBJ1-4; no firm D call. This receptor was identified in a man younger than 40 with COVID-19, enrolled during active disease. The chain's CDR3 is CASSKNLGREKLFF. CDR3 DNA: TGTGCCAGCAGCAAGAATTTGGGGAGGGAAAAACTGTTTTTT.